This T cell receptor (beta chain) was sequenced in a study of T cells after yellow fever vaccination. TCRdb re-derived calls from the 5' RACE reads in MiXCR, one entry per CDR3 protein. This sample has 300,000 to 350,000 distinct CDR3 sequences; about 10% occur once, and the top ten carry 3% to 3.5%. This clonotype has only a few counts. J lost 6 bases, V lost 5 bases, and 15 bases had no gene match. Germline lookup yields CDR1 MNHEY and CDR2 SMNVEV (reference sequence). The CDR3 runs 19 residues. Sample: CD4+ T cells sorted from PBMCs, taken 45 days after the yellow fever booster vaccination. The clonotype comes from a man between 18 and 35 years old who received the YFV17D yellow fever vaccine. The chain has TRBV27 and TRBJ2-1; 14 bases line up with TRBD2. The CDR3 here is CASSPRRLAGGPGRNEQFF. The CDR3, as DNA: TGTGCCAGCAGTCCCCGACGACTAGCGGGGGGGCCTGGCCGCAATGAGCAGTTCTTC.